Sequencing of this T cell receptor beta chain was carried out in a study of cytomegalovirus exposure and HLA in healthy donors. It was with 60 Vbeta and 13 Jbeta primers that the PCR ran. As handled by the study authors: A later analysis counted 70 million to 85 million unique TCR beta chains, around 10 million shared. Profiled with immunoSEQ multiplex PCR; TCRdb holds only in-frame clones, not every one. That table furnishes V, J and clone size, whereas the DNA furnished D and trimming. The repertoire holds 150,000 to 200,000 clones, with 60% to 80% as singletons. Note on this clone: Its specificity is not known.

Germline V CDR1 and CDR2: MNHEY, SMNVEV (reference sequence). The CDR3 is made up of 15 amino acids. General study results and limits: The presence/absence work took it that sequencing depth was about the same across donors.

This receptor was obtained from a middle-aged man in good health and CMV-seropositive. The sequenced material came from PBMCs. This sequence joins TRBV27 and TRBJ2-5; 11 nucleotides align to TRBD2. The end of the DNA aligns better with TRBJ2-7, so the J call may be wrong. The CDR3 sequence is CASSLILAGADEQYF. CDR3 sequence (DNA): TGTGCCAGCAGTTTAATACTAGCGGGGGCTGACGAGCAGTACTTC.